The clone carrying this T cell receptor beta chain was observed a few times. Its antigen is still unknown. The source of the sample is a study of vaccination and CD4 T cells after COVID-19. About the research overall: Two of the convalescents were Hispanic, and the group consisted of six males and four females. Median draw time for post-COVID samples was over 100 days post-diagnosis (range 35 to 161).

The Oncomine TCR Beta short-read assay was what sequenced the DNA obtained from cultured CD4+ T cells. TCRdb reprocessed the PCR reads via MiXCR and lists one record per CDR3 protein. Of some 6,500 distinct CDR3 sequences in the sample, around 33% were seen once. Stated treatment: approximately 10-day PBMC culture with coronavirus spike peptide pools or control peptides (ViraFEST assay). It was before the COVID-19 pandemic (2011-2018) that the unexposed donor's CD4+ T cells were collected. The CDR3 length is 13 residues. V shed 8 bases and J shed 4 bases, with 9 bases lying between them. The germline CDR1 and CDR2 sequences are SEHNR and FQNEAQ (reference sequence).

This clonotype originated in a human donor in good health. The sample consisted of CD4+ T cells from blood, cultured in vitro. V usage is TRBV7-9 and J usage is TRBJ1-6; D gene unclear. CDR3 in amino acids: CASRLHYNSPLHF. The CDR3 DNA follows: TGTGCCAGCCGGCTGCATTATAATTCACCCCTCCACTTT.